This T cell receptor (beta chain) was observed in a study of blood T cell repertoires in COVID-19. The CDR3 contains 16 residues. Germline CDR1 and CDR2: ENHRY and SYGVKD. V was pared by 5 bases and J by 2 bases, with 16 bases between. TCRdb keeps only in-frame clones here, not all; method: immunoSEQ multiplex PCR. The sample contains about 260,000 clones, 85% to 90% of which appear only once. Material: peripheral blood. The TCR was taken from a woman in her 40s who had recovered from COVID-19. The rearrangement joins TRBV10-3 to TRBJ2-1, with a possible D match to TRBD2 (7 bases). The CDR3: CAISPRGRGPYNEQFF. CDR3 nucleotide sequence: TGTGCCATCAGTCCGAGGGGGAGGGGACCCTACAATGAGCAGTTCTTC.